Listed below are T cell receptor beta chains from one sample, sequenced in a study of response to subunit inactivated influenza vaccine. One entry per CDR3 protein, called by TCRdb with MiXCR from the RT-PCR reads. The table records 500,000 to 750,000 distinct CDR3 sequences, around 15% of them present only once. The starting material was PBMCs from blood, obtained 11 to 12 days after vaccination. The receptor set was obtained from a man in his fifties who received an inactivated influenza vaccine. Both conserved end residues are part of each CDR3.

TRBV7-9 | 15 | CASSPSGMNTGELFF
TRBV18 | 16 | CASSPASGISTDTQYF
TRBV4-3 | 14 | CASSQKLAGVRLFF
TRBV12-3/TRBV12-4 | 13 | CASSYRGNEKLFF
TRBV9 | 13 | CASSTLTYNEQFF
TRBV20-1 | 14 | CSASRGQTNQPQHF
TRBV29-1 | 12 | CSAWTVSYEQYF
TRBV5-1 | 14 | CASSFYRDTGELFF
TRBV5-1 | 14 | CASSWDLGTDTQYF
TRBV9 | 16 | CASSVGHRTSTDTQYF
TRBV12-3/TRBV12-4 | 15 | CASSQRATGSYEQYF
TRBV10-3 | 16 | CAIRPRDRRMNTEAFF
TRBV27 | 13 | CASSSGLANEQFF
TRBV4-1 | 18 | CASSQGTGQGRRNTEAFF
TRBV6-4 | 21 | CASRDSEPPYRGWRRTDTQYF
TRBV30 | 12 | CAWRDDSYEQYF
TRBV20-1 | 13 | CSAPPPGGNIQYF
TRBV21-1 | 16 | CASSKAGPKSGNTIYF
TRBV7-3 | 14 | CASSTGQGATEAFF
TRBV6-1 | 16 | CASRTVWGSDTGELFF
TRBV6-2/TRBV6-3 | 16 | CASTYRRGANTGELFF
TRBV6-5 | 11 | CASGNVVKLFF
TRBV14 | 14 | CASSQGVSDQPQHF
TRBV20-1 | 13 | CSVDGSTRSEQFF
TRBV7-8 | 14 | CASSLALAERGYTF
TRBV30 | 13 | CAWTGQGAGEQFF
TRBV6-1 | 15 | CASIRTSGSWDEQFF
TRBV11-2 | 15 | CASSLVVQGGKTQYF